The TCR beta chain described here comes from a study of blood T cell repertoires in COVID-19. Produced via immunoSEQ multiplex PCR; TCRdb's table is partial and in-frame only. The sample includes around 75,000 clones, 85% to 90% of them seen just once. CDR3 size: 15 residues. Germline CDR1 reads LGHNA; CDR2 reads YSLEER. J lost 2 bases, V lost 1 base, and 0 bases had no gene match. Sequencing was carried out using peripheral blood. The genes are TRBV4-3 and TRBJ1-5, with TRBD1 identical over 9 bases. The TCR comes from a man aged 50-60 years with acute or convalescent COVID-19. The CDR3 region has the DNA TGCGCCAGCAGCCAAGGGACAGGGGGCAATCAGCCCCAGCATTTT. This translates into CASSQGTGGNQPQHF.